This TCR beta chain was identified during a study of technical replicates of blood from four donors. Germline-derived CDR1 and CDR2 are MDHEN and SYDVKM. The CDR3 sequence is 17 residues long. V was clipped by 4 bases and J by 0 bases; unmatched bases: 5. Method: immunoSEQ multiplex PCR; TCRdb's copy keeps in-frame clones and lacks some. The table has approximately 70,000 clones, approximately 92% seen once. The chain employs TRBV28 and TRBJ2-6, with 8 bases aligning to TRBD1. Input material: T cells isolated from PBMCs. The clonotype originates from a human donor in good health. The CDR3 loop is CASSSGGHPSGANVLTF. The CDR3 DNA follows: TGTGCCAGCAGTTCAGGGGGCCATCCCTCTGGGGCCAACGTCCTGACTTTC.